A selection of T cell receptor beta chains follows, all from one sample in a study of blood T cell repertoires in COVID-19. TCRdb's copy holds only in-frame clones and misses some; the assay was immunoSEQ multiplex PCR. Seen here are a few hundred thousand clones, roughly 89% observed once, and the top ten hold under 5%. The sample was peripheral blood. These receptor sequences come from a woman aged 55-70 years with COVID-19, enrolled during active disease. Both conserved end residues are part of each CDR3. Fields, in order: V gene, clone size, D gene, J gene, CDR3 DNA, CDR3 protein. D genes are given only for firm matches. Not all rows give a size; the values are once, few, many and, for expanded clones, a class.

>TRBV3-1/TRBV3-2|.|.|TRBJ2-5
TGTGCCAGCAGCCAGCTACGCCAGGGCCGAGAGACCCAGTACTTC
CASSQLRQGRETQYF
>TRBV28|.|.|TRBJ2-3
TGTGCCAGCAGTTTGAGGCCCAGGGTGGGCACAGATACGCAGTATTTT
CASSLRPRVGTDTQYF
>TRBV28|once|.|TRBJ1-5
TGTGCCAGCAGTTTATACGATGTGTCCAGGGATTATAGCAATCAGCCCCAGCATTTT
CASSLYDVSRDYSNQPQHF
>TRBV12-3/TRBV12-4|.|TRBD2|TRBJ2-5
TGTGCCAGCAGTGGACTAGGGGAGACCCAGTACTTC
CASSGLGETQYF
>TRBV4-1|.|TRBD2|TRBJ2-3
TGCGCCAGCAGCCAAGGATTGAGCGGGGTTAGCACAGATACGCAGTATTTT
CASSQGLSGVSTDTQYF
>TRBV11-3|.|.|TRBJ2-2
TGTGCCAGCAGCTTGGGCTACGGGGAGCTGTTTTTT
CASSLGYGELFF
>TRBV5-1|.|.|TRBJ1-2
TGCGCCAGCAGCTTGACGGCGGGCGGACGGGGCTACACCTTC
CASSLTAGGRGYTF
>TRBV14|.|.|TRBJ1-2
TGTGCCAGCAGCCAAGACTTGGGAGGCAACTATGGCTACACCTTC
CASSQDLGGNYGYTF
>TRBV3-1/TRBV3-2|.|.|TRBJ2-3
TGTGCCAGCAGCCAAGCTAGTCTAAATACGCAGTATTTT
CASSQASLNTQYF
>TRBV11-2|.|TRBD2|TRBJ2-1
TGTGCCAGCAGCTTCTCTATTCGGGGGGACAATGAGCAGTTCTTC
CASSFSIRGDNEQFF
>TRBV7-2|.|TRBD2|TRBJ2-5
TGTGCCAGCAGCTTCACCGCCCCGACTAGCGGGGTAAGAGAGACCCAGTACTTC
CASSFTAPTSGVRETQYF
>TRBV4-1|once|.|TRBJ1-4
TGCGCCAGCAGCCAAGACCCAGTATCGCACCACCGAGAAAAACTGTTTTTT
CASSQDPVSHHREKLFF
>TRBV27|.|.|TRBJ1-1
TGTGCCAGCAGTCCACCCCTCCTGGCAAATACCACTGAAGCTTTCTTT
CASSPPLLANTTEAFF
>TRBV18|.|.|TRBJ1-1
TGTGCCAGCTCACCACGGGGGGGCAACACTGAAGCTTTCTTT
CASSPRGGNTEAFF
>TRBV20-1|.|.|TRBJ1-5
TGCAGTGCTAGTGACAATCGGGGTGATCAGCCCCAGCATTTT
CSASDNRGDQPQHF
>TRBV11-2|.|.|TRBJ2-1
TGTGCCAGCAGCTCTGGAAGAAGGGGCTCCTACAATGAGCAGTTCTTC
CASSSGRRGSYNEQFF
>TRBV27|.|.|TRBJ2-3
TGTGCCTCGCGGAGGCTGAGTCAAGATACGCAGTATTTT
CASRRLSQDTQYF
>TRBV9|few|.|TRBJ2-3
TGTGCCAGCAGCGCGGCAGGGACAGATACGCAGTATTTT
CASSAAGTDTQYF
>TRBV29-1|.|TRBD1|TRBJ1-1
TGCAGCGTTACGGGACAGATGAACACTGAAGCTTTCTTT
CSVTGQMNTEAFF
>TRBV6-5|.|.|TRBJ1-1
TGTGCCAGCCCGGTGGGGCAGGACATGAACACTGAAGCTTTCTTT
CASPVGQDMNTEAFF
>TRBV19|.|TRBD2|TRBJ2-3
TGTGCCAGTAGTCGGGGGGGGGACGGCACAGATACGCAGTATTTT
CASSRGGDGTDTQYF
>TRBV19|.|.|TRBJ1-1
TGTGCCAGTAGTACCCCCGGGACAAACACTGAAGCTTTCTTT
CASSTPGTNTEAFF
>TRBV25-1|many|.|TRBJ2-5
TGTGCCAGCCCCGGTGACGAGGTGGCGGTTAAAGAGACCCAGTACTTC
CASPGDEVAVKETQYF
>TRBV10-3|once|.|TRBJ1-2
TGTGCCATCAGTGGAATGGGGGGGAACTATGGCTACACCTTC
CAISGMGGNYGYTF
>TRBV18|.|.|TRBJ1-6
TGTGCCAGCTCACCAAGAGGGCACAGCAATAATTCACCCCTCCACTTT
CASSPRGHSNNSPLHF
>TRBV2|.|TRBD1|TRBJ1-1
TGTGCCAGCAGTGGGACAGGGGTTGCTGAAGCCTTCTTT
CASSGTGVAEAFF
>TRBV6-5|.|TRBD1|TRBJ1-1
TGTGCCAGCCGACAGGGGGCTTCCTTTTGGGCTTTCTTT
CASRQGASFWAFF
>TRBV15|once|TRBD1|TRBJ1-5
TGTGCCACCAGCAGAGGGCAGGGGGACCAGCCCCAGCATTTT
CATSRGQGDQPQHF
>TRBV7-3|.|TRBD2|TRBJ2-3
TGTGCCAGCAGCTTAAGTCCGACTAGCGGGGGGGATACGCAGTATTTT
CASSLSPTSGGDTQYF
>TRBV6-2/TRBV6-3|once|.|TRBJ1-5
TGTGCCAGCAGTTACTCACAGGGAGGGAGCAATCAGCCCCAGCATTTT
CASSYSQGGSNQPQHF
>TRBV5-1|.|.|TRBJ1-3
TGCGCCAGCAGCCATCACCGGGACTCTGGAAACACCATATATTTT
CASSHHRDSGNTIYF
>TRBV29-1|few|.|TRBJ2-3
TGCGGGGCTGCGGGGACGAGGGACACAGATACGCAGTATTTT
CGAAGTRDTDTQYF
>TRBV19|.|.|TRBJ2-1
TGTGCCAGTAGTTTTAGGGGGACGGGATACTCGTTCTTC
CASSFRGTGYSFF
>TRBV7-8|.|TRBD1|TRBJ1-1
TGTGCCAGCAGCCAAGACAGGGGGCCGAACACTGAAGCTTTCTTT
CASSQDRGPNTEAFF
>TRBV14|.|.|TRBJ1-2
TGTGCCAGCAGCCAAGATTTGCGGGGTCGCTATGGCTACACCTTC
CASSQDLRGRYGYTF
>TRBV5-1|few|TRBD2|TRBJ2-7
TGCGCCAGCAGCTCTCGGACTAGCGTGAACTCCTACGAGCAGTACTTC
CASSSRTSVNSYEQYF
>TRBV5-1|.|.|TRBJ2-1
TGCGCCAGCAGCTTGGAGGCAGGGGCTTATGATGAGCAGTTCTTC
CASSLEAGAYDEQFF
>TRBV19|.|TRBD1|TRBJ1-1
TGTGCCAGTAACAGGGGGATGAACACTGAAGCTTTCTTT
CASNRGMNTEAFF
>TRBV2|.|TRBD1|TRBJ1-5
TGTGCCAGCAGTGAACAGGGGGCTAATCAGCCCCAGCATTTT
CASSEQGANQPQHF
>TRBV19|.|.|TRBJ1-5
TGTGCCAGTAGTGTCCCAAATCAGCCCCAGCATTTT
CASSVPNQPQHF
>TRBV7-9|.|TRBD1|TRBJ1-4
TGTGCCAGCAGCCCTGACAGGGGGAATGAAAAACTGTTTTTT
CASSPDRGNEKLFF
>TRBV28|.|.|TRBJ1-6
TGTGCCAGCAGTCTCATCGGGACTGCCTATAATTCACCCCTCCACTTT
CASSLIGTAYNSPLHF
>TRBV6-5|.|TRBD1|TRBJ2-2
TGTGCCAGCAGCTCTCTTGGACAGGGTCGGGGGGAGCTGTTTTTT
CASSSLGQGRGELFF
>TRBV18|.|.|TRBJ1-1
TGTGCCAGCTCACCATCGCCCCCCGCCGGGAACACTGAAGCTTTCTTT
CASSPSPPAGNTEAFF
>TRBV2|.|.|TRBJ1-6
TGTGCCAGCAACGGTAATTCACCCCTCCACTTT
CASNGNSPLHF
>TRBV3-1/TRBV3-2|.|.|TRBJ1-6
TGTGCCAGCAGCCAGGTCAGAGGGCGAAGGTCCTATAATTCACCCCTCCACTTT
CASSQVRGRRSYNSPLHF
>TRBV7-2|.|.|TRBJ1-1
TGTGCCAGCAGCTTAATGTACGGTGAAGCTTTCTTT
CASSLMYGEAFF
>TRBV20-1|few|.|TRBJ1-1
TGCAGTGCTAGTTTGGTAGACACTGAAGCTTTCTTT
CSASLVDTEAFF
>TRBV10-1|.|TRBD1|TRBJ1-2
TGCGCCAGCAGTGAGTCGAGAGGGCAGGGGGCAGGTGGCTACACCTTC
CASSESRGQGAGGYTF
>TRBV5-4|.|.|TRBJ1-2
TGTGCCAGCAGCTTGGCCTTGGCGGAGGATGGCTACACCTTC
CASSLALAEDGYTF
>TRBV14|.|TRBD2|TRBJ2-1
TGTGCCAGCAGCCCCGGGACTAGCGGGGGCCTCCGCAATGAGCAGTTCTTC
CASSPGTSGGLRNEQFF
>TRBV27|.|TRBD1|TRBJ1-1
TGTGCCAGCACCCCCACTGGGACAGCCACTGAAGCTTTCTTT
CASTPTGTATEAFF
>TRBV7-2|.|TRBD2|TRBJ2-2
TGTGCCAGCAGCTTATTCGGGGGGGCCGTCGCCGGGGAGCTGTTTTTT
CASSLFGGAVAGELFF